Below are 20 T cell receptor beta chains sequenced from a single sample in a study of PD-1 blockade in classical Hodgkin lymphoma. Sequenced by immunoSEQ multiplex PCR; TCRdb stores in-frame clones only, minus some. This table has fewer than 55,000 clones, 88% appearing once. Brentuximab vedotin exposure varied, and every patient relapsed after autologous stem cell transplantation. The starting material was peripheral blood mononuclear cells (PBMCs), obtained at baseline. These receptors all stem from a human donor with classical Hodgkin lymphoma.

The chain has TRBV29-1 and TRBJ1-1, with 9 bases aligning to TRBD1. CDR3 length: 13 amino acids. Germline V gene data show CDR1 as SQVTM and CDR2 as ANQGSEA. V lost 3 bases to trimming and J lost 4 bases; unmatched junction nucleotides: 3. The CDR3 is CSVDRTGATEAFF. The CDR3 DNA follows: TGCAGCGTTGACAGGACAGGGGCCACTGAAGCTTTCTTT.

The chain recombines TRBV5-4 with TRBJ2-5; no firm D call. The CDR3 covers 13 residues. Germline V CDR1 and CDR2: SGHNT, YYREEE (reference sequence). V lost 2 bases and J 4 bases, leaving 9 bases between the germline ends. The CDR3: CASSFLGLETQYF. The CDR3 nucleotides are TGTGCCAGCAGCTTTTTAGGGCTAGAGACCCAGTACTTC. Combining the CDR3 with reference TRBV5-4 and TRBJ2-5 gives the whole variable domain ETGVTQSPTHLIKTRGQQVTLRCSSQSGHNTVSWYQQALGQGPQFIFQYYREEENGRGNFPPRFSGLQFPNYSSELNVNALELDDSALYLCASSFLGLETQYFGPGTRLLVL.

This clone was seen a few times. The chain has TRBV9 and TRBJ1-5; 9 nucleotides match TRBD1. The CDR3 length is 14 residues. The junction had 3 bases not matched to a gene; V was cut back by 3 bases and J by 5 bases. In germline, CDR1 is SGDLS, CDR2 YYNGEE. CDR3 DNA sequence: TGTGCCAGCAGCGCCGACAGGGGGGATCAGCCCCAGCATTTT. It translates to CASSADRGDQPQHF.

The rearrangement links TRBV11-2 to TRBJ2-1; 8 bases match TRBD2. CDR3 length: 15 amino acids. V lost 1 base and J lost 9; bases outside the gene matches: 8. CDR1 is SGHAT and CDR2 is FQNNGV in the germline V gene. The CDR3 region has the DNA TGTGCCAGCAGCTTAGGGCTAGCGGGTGTGGCTGAGCAGTTCTTC. Amino acids: CASSLGLAGVAEQFF.

The gene calls are TRBV7-2 and TRBJ2-2, with TRBD1 as a possible D gene (6 bases). With 5 bases removed from V and 0 bases from J, the gap between germline ends came to 13 bases. This CDR3 spans 16 amino acids. Germline V gives CDR1 SGHTA, CDR2 FQGNSA. Here the CDR3 reads CASSPPDRANTGELFF. CDR3 DNA sequence: TGTGCCAGCAGCCCGCCGGACAGAGCGAACACCGGGGAGCTGTTTTTT.

By sample share, this clone is medium-sized. The chain couples TRBV19 to TRBJ1-2, with 7 bases matching TRBD1. V was pared by 5 bases and J by 8 bases, with 11 bases of the junction left unmatched. The CDR3 runs to 14 residues. Germline values: CDR1 LNHDA, CDR2 SQIVND (reference sequence). In DNA form, the CDR3 reads TGTGCCAGTAGTCCCCCGACAGGGTCTGACGGCTACACCTTC. This gives the protein CASSPPTGSDGYTF.

V gene TRBV27 combines with J gene TRBJ2-1; 10 bases align to TRBD1. Germline V gives CDR1 MNHEY, CDR2 SMNVEV (reference sequence). The CDR3 contains 17 residues. The V and J ends lost 5 bases and 5 bases, in that order; junction bases with no gene match: 12. The CDR3 DNA follows: TGTGCCAGCAGTAACACGGCCGGGACAGGGGCCCACAATGAGCAGTTCTTC. It yields the protein CASSNTAGTGAHNEQFF.

The J gene is TRBJ2-1, the V gene TRBV5-1; D perhaps matches TRBD2 (7 bases). Germline CDR1 and CDR2: SGHRS and YFSETQ. With 4 bases removed from V and 4 bases from J, the gap between germline ends came to 18 bases. CDR3 size: 16 residues. CDR3 protein: CASSVEGGGPYNEQFF. The CDR3 DNA sequence: TGCGCCAGCAGCGTCGAGGGGGGAGGGCCGTACAATGAGCAGTTCTTC.

This chain joins TRBV9 and TRBJ2-7; 9 bases line up with TRBD1. CDR1 and CDR2 from the germline V gene are SGDLS and YYNGEE. The CDR3 consists of 17 residues. V lost 3 bases and J lost 3; bases outside the gene matches: 13. CDR3 nucleotides: TGTGCCAGCAGCGCGGGAGAGGACAGGGGACCCCTCTACGAGCAGTACTTC. Protein product: CASSAGEDRGPLYEQYF.

The CDR3 DNA is TGTGCCAGCAGCTTACGCGGGAGGGGGTCAGATACGCAGTATTTT. Translating it yields CASSLRGRGSDTQYF. The chain carries TRBV7-3 and TRBJ2-3, with 9 nucleotides matching TRBD2. This CDR3 has 15 amino acids. Losses at the gene ends were 2 bases for V and 4 bases for J; bases not matched to a gene: 4. Per germline, CDR1 SGHTA and CDR2 FQGTGA.

The V and J genes are TRBV9 and TRBJ2-3; 11 bases match TRBD2. The CDR3 has 16 residues. The V gene's germline CDR1 is SGDLS and CDR2 YYNGEE. Trimming at V came to 0 bases and at J to 2 bases, leaving 2 bases not matched to a gene. The CDR3 reads CASSVGGLAVTDTQYF. In DNA form, the CDR3 reads TGTGCCAGCAGCGTAGGGGGACTAGCGGTCACAGATACGCAGTATTTT.

The J gene is TRBJ2-7, the V gene TRBV28; 7 nucleotides match TRBD1. V dropped 5 bases and J dropped 6; count of bases not matched to a gene: 7. CDR1 and CDR2 from the germline V gene are MDHEN and SYDVKM. The length of the CDR3 is 13 residues. The chain's CDR3 is CASSLGQLVEQYF. CDR3 DNA: TGTGCCAGCAGTCTGGGACAGCTAGTCGAGCAGTACTTC.

The chain links TRBV9 to TRBJ2-1, with D possibly being TRBD1 (6 bases). The CDR3 length is 16 residues. The V gene's germline CDR1 is SGDLS and CDR2 YYNGEE. The V gene lost 4 bases and the J gene lost 7 bases, with 21 bases spanning the gap. CDR3 residues: CASSPSPRGFGNEQFF. The CDR3 DNA follows: TGTGCCAGCAGCCCCTCTCCCAGGGGATTCGGGAATGAGCAGTTCTTC.

V is TRBV7-9 and J is TRBJ1-1, with D uncertain. Germline CDR1 is SEHNR and CDR2 is FQNEAQ (reference sequence). The V end lost 1 base, the J end lost 0 bases, and 9 bases lay between the germline ends. This CDR3 is built from 15 residues. Here the CDR3 reads CASSLGSLLNTEAFF. Written as DNA, the CDR3 is TGTGCCAGCAGCTTAGGTTCTCTATTGAACACTGAAGCTTTCTTT.

The gene calls are TRBV7-9 and TRBJ2-2; 7 nucleotides align to TRBD1. The CDR3 contains 14 residues. The V gene end was trimmed by 2 bases and the J gene end by 4 bases; junction bases not matched to a gene: 1. Germline V gene lookup returns CDR1 SEHNR and CDR2 FQNEAQ (reference sequence). CDR3 nucleotide sequence: TGTGCCAGCAGCTTACCAGGGGGCACCGGGGAGCTGTTTTTT. Translating it yields CASSLPGGTGELFF.

This chain uses TRBV11-1 with TRBJ2-1; 16 nucleotides line up with TRBD2. CDR1 SGHAT and CDR2 FQDESV come from the germline V gene (reference sequence). The trim removed 5 bases at V and 6 bases at J, leaving 10 bases unmatched. The CDR3 is 18 amino acids. For the CDR3, the DNA is TGTGCCAGCAGCCCGGGACTAGCGGGAGGGCCAATTTTCAATGAGCAGTTCTTC. Its translation: CASSPGLAGGPIFNEQFF.

This sequence joins TRBV7-2 and TRBJ1-3; maybe TRBD1 (5 bases). Germline values: CDR1 SGHTA, CDR2 FQGNSA. This CDR3 comprises 15 residues. The V and J ends lost 7 bases and 0 bases respectively, with 13 bases between them. The CDR3 region is CASTLAGGSGNTIYF. DNA for the CDR3: TGTGCCAGCACCCTGGCGGGGGGCTCTGGAAACACCATATATTTT.

V usage is TRBV9 and J usage is TRBJ2-1; D is uncertain. V lost 0 bases and J lost 0, with 13 bases in between. CDR1 SGDLS and CDR2 YYNGEE come from the germline V gene. The CDR3 length is 17 residues. The CDR3 region is CASSVVGSASSYNEQFF. CDR3 in DNA: TGTGCCAGCAGCGTAGTTGGGTCTGCCAGCTCCTACAATGAGCAGTTCTTC.

The V and J genes are TRBV5-4 and TRBJ2-3; D not resolved. In germline, CDR1 is SGHNT, CDR2 YYREEE (reference sequence). The CDR3 is 15 amino acids. The V gene lost 4 bases and the J gene lost 1 base, with 13 bases spanning the gap. The CDR3 nucleotides are TGTGCCAGCAGCCCACCGGTTACGGGCACAGATACGCAGTATTTT. It specifies CASSPPVTGTDTQYF.

The sample holds a few counts of this clone. V gene TRBV27 combines with J gene TRBJ1-5, with unresolved D. Germline values: CDR1 MNHEY, CDR2 SMNVEV (reference sequence). The CDR3 length is 11 residues. The ends were cut back, 8 bases at V and 7 bases at J, with 9 bases in the middle. This CDR3 reads CASGPQQPQHF. The CDR3 DNA reads TGTGCCAGCGGGCCCCAGCAGCCCCAGCATTTT.